The present T cell receptor beta chain was sequenced within a study of tumor-infiltrating lymphocytes in primary liver carcinoma. The input was approximately 0.45 ug total RNA; TCR beta cDNA was made from it with a constant-region primer. Library construction for TCR beta comprised three nested multiplex PCR rounds performed with slightly modified ARM-PCR. The first two PCR rounds, roughly 9 cycles each, used TRBV1-TRBV30 forward primers and a C-beta reverse primer. MiXCR, applied by TCRdb to the multiplex PCR reads, yields one record per CDR3 protein. The repertoire has some 190,000 distinct CDR3 sequences, 60% of them found once; the top ten carry around 68%. This clonotype was detected only a few times. Unsorted whole blood supplied the RNA, and germline DNA was extracted too. Germline loops: CDR1 SGHNT, CDR2 YYREEE (reference sequence). The length of the CDR3 is 15 residues. V lost 0 bases, J lost 2 bases, and 2 bases stayed unmatched.

Specimen: peripheral blood. This sequence was found in a man in his forties or fifties with primary liver carcinoma and hepatitis B virus infection. V and J are TRBV5-4 and TRBJ2-7; 10 bases match TRBD2. The CDR3 is CASSLVTSGAYEQYF. CDR3 sequence (DNA): TGTGCCAGCAGCTTGGTAACTAGCGGGGCCTACGAGCAGTACTTC.